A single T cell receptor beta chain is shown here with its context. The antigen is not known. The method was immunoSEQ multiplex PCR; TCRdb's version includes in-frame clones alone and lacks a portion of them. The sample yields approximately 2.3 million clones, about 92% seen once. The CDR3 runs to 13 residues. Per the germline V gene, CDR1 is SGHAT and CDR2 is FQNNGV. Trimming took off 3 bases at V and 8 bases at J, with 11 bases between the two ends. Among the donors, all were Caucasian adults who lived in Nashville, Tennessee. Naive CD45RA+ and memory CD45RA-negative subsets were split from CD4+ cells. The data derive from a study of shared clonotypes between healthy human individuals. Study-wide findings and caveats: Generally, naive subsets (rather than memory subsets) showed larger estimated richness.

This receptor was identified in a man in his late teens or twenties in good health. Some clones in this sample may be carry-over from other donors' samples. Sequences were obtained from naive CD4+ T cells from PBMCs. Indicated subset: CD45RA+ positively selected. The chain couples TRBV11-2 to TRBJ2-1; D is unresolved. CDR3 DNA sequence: TGTGCCAGCAGCTTCAACGGTAAGGATGAGCAGTTCTTC. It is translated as CASSFNGKDEQFF.